The count of the clone carrying this T cell receptor (beta chain) is one. Trimming pared 4 bases from V and 4 bases from J, leaving 19 bases between. Germline assignment: CDR1 SQVTM and CDR2 ANQGSEA. This CDR3 contains 15 residues. The sample originates from a study of pediatric ulcerative colitis. Clones were sequenced by immunoSEQ multiplex PCR, and TCRdb holds only the in-frame ones, with some missing. The sample contains around 30,000 clones, more than 75% of which appear only once. This receptor was identified in a boy aged 5-17 years with severe ulcerative colitis. This chain connects TRBV29-1 to TRBJ1-2; perhaps TRBD1 as D (5 bases). Sequenced: blood. Here the CDR3 reads CSVGAPRDSPYGYTF. CDR3 nucleotides: TGCAGCGTTGGAGCCCCACGGGACTCGCCCTATGGCTACACCTTC.